These 15 T cell receptor beta chains were all obtained from the same sample, sequenced in a study of CD8 T cells in ankylosing spondylitis (dated by TCRdb to about 2017). Receptors were amplified or captured by 5' RACE. These reads were obtained on an Illumina HiSeq 2500. TCRdb cleaned the public reads at Q25 with fastp, built clones with MiXCR and kept in-frame beta chains. Rows are combined by CDR3 protein, so each entry shows the most common genes and DNA. The sample table holds 250,000 to 350,000 distinct CDR3 sequences, of which under 25% were seen once. Under 4% of the sample rests with the top ten. The sample comprised blood, either unsorted or a sorted T cell fraction (not recorded which). These TCRs come from a female donor with ankylosing spondylitis or in good health (not recorded which).

The V and J genes are TRBV7-3 and TRBJ2-3; D perhaps matches TRBD2 (7 bases). Germline V gene sequence: CDR1 SGHTA, CDR2 FQGTGA. The V gene lost 6 bases and the J gene lost 10 bases, with 20 bases spanning the gap. The CDR3 consists of 14 residues. The chain's CDR3 is CASSLGGGRSAQYF. As DNA, the CDR3 is TGTGCCAGCAGTTTGGGCGGGGGCCGGAGCGCGCAGTATTTT.

There are a few counts of this clonotype. This chain joins TRBV6-5 and TRBJ1-2, with 7 bases that match TRBD1. The CDR3 contains 12 residues. With V trimmed by 6 bases and J by 8 bases, 6 bases remained unmatched. Germline CDR1 MNHEY, CDR2 SVGAGI. The CDR3 loop reads CASRIQGLGYTF. The CDR3 DNA reads TGTGCCAGCAGAATACAGGGGTTGGGCTACACCTTC.

This clonotype was seen more than once but under ten times. The chain couples TRBV5-6 to TRBJ2-7; perhaps TRBD2 as D (5 bases). This CDR3 comprises 14 residues. Trimming pared 1 base from V and 2 bases from J, leaving 10 bases between. Germline V gene sequence: CDR1 SGHDT, CDR2 YYEEEE. In DNA, the CDR3 is TGTGCCAGCAGCTTGCTAGAGGGCACCTACGAGCAGTACTTC. It translates to CASSLLEGTYEQYF.

The rearrangement links TRBV5-1 to TRBJ2-1, with D unclear. Germline V gene sequence: CDR1 SGHRS, CDR2 YFSETQ. Trimming removed 0 bases at V and 2 bases at J, with 6 bases between. The CDR3 runs 14 residues. The CDR3 region is CASSLGLPYNEQFF. As DNA, the CDR3 is TGCGCCAGCAGCTTGGGCCTACCCTACAATGAGCAGTTCTTC.

This clonotype was seen only a few times. This chain links TRBV18 with TRBJ1-5; weak D call: TRBD1 (5 bases). Germline V gives CDR1 KGHSH, CDR2 LQKENI. Trimming stripped 3 bases from V and 3 bases from J, with 15 bases between. There are 16 residues in the CDR3. The CDR3 DNA follows: TGTGCCAGCTCACCGACCCGACAGCTCCTCAATCAGCCCCAGCATTTT. Translated, it gives CASSPTRQLLNQPQHF.

This clonotype was recorded a few times. The chain joins TRBV11-2 to TRBJ2-2; a weak D match, TRBD2 (6 bases). Trimming took 5 bases from V and 7 from J, leaving 17 bases between them. This CDR3 is 15 amino acids long. The V gene's germline CDR1 is SGHAT and CDR2 FQNNGV. CDR3 in DNA: TGTGCCAGCAGCCCTAAGTGGGGGGACGGCGGGGAGCTGTTTTTT. It yields the protein CASSPKWGDGGELFF.

V is TRBV10-1 and J is TRBJ2-4; D is undetermined. This CDR3 has 14 residues. The V end lost 6 bases, the J end lost 1 base, and 10 bases lay between the germline ends. In germline, CDR1 is WNHNN, CDR2 SYGVQD (reference sequence). CDR3 bases: TGCGCCAGCAGCGACAAGTTTGCCAAAAACATTCAGTACTTC. Translating gives CASSDKFAKNIQYF.

The table lists this clonotype with many counts. The chain combines TRBV29-1 with TRBJ2-2; D unresolved. Germline CDR1 and CDR2: SQVTM and ANQGSEA. Trimming took 3 bases from V and 1 from J, leaving 6 bases between them. CDR3 size: 13 residues. CDR3 bases: TGCAGCGTTGATCAACAGAACACCGGGGAGCTGTTTTTT. Translation: CSVDQQNTGELFF.

This clonotype was counted only a few times. The chain employs TRBV20-1 and TRBJ2-7; TRBD1 matches 9 bases. The CDR3 spans 14 residues. Germline loops: CDR1 DFQATT, CDR2 SNEGSKA (reference sequence). The V gene end was trimmed by 6 bases and the J gene end by 1 base; junction bases not matched to a gene: 7. CDR3: CSAQRTGDSYEQYF. The DNA of the CDR3 is TGCAGTGCGCAAAGGACAGGGGATTCCTACGAGCAGTACTTC.

The chain couples TRBV14 to TRBJ2-1; 8 nucleotides match TRBD2. Per the germline V gene, CDR1 is SGHDN and CDR2 is FVKESK. The CDR3 loop spans 14 amino acids. V lost 4 bases, J lost 7 bases, and 6 bases stayed unmatched. The CDR3 spells CASSPSLAVNEQFF. CDR3 sequence (DNA): TGTGCCAGCAGCCCTTCACTAGCGGTGAATGAGCAGTTCTTC.

This clonotype was seen repeatedly, ten times or more. The chain has TRBV20-1 and TRBJ1-6; 8 positions match TRBD1. The ends lost 5 bases at V and 6 bases at J; junction bases unmatched: 3. The germline V gene encodes CDR1 DFQATT and CDR2 SNEGSKA (reference sequence). This CDR3 comprises 13 residues. DNA of the CDR3: TGCAGTGCTGGACAGGGAGTTAATTCACCCCTCCACTTT. Translating gives CSAGQGVNSPLHF.

This clonotype was seen only a few times. The V and J genes are TRBV4-3 and TRBJ2-7, with 13 bases matching TRBD2. In germline, CDR1 is LGHNA, CDR2 YSLEER. This CDR3 region has 16 residues. V lost 0 bases and J lost 2; bases outside the gene matches: 1. CDR3 amino acids: CASSQELAGGPYEQYF. DNA of the CDR3: TGCGCCAGCAGCCAAGAACTAGCGGGAGGGCCCTACGAGCAGTACTTC.

This clonotype was found many times. The chain links TRBV20-1 to TRBJ1-2; a weak D match, TRBD1 (6 bases). Germline CDR1 reads DFQATT; CDR2 reads SNEGSKA (reference sequence). CDR3 size: 12 residues. The ends were cut back, 6 bases at V and 2 bases at J, with 10 bases in the middle. CDR3: CSASDRNYGYTF. CDR3 nucleotide sequence: TGCAGTGCATCTGACAGGAACTATGGCTACACCTTC.

There are a few counts of this clonotype. The chain carries TRBV27 and TRBJ1-2; 8 nucleotides align to TRBD1. The junction had 4 bases not matched to a gene; V was cut back by 6 bases and J by 7 bases. This CDR3 comprises 12 residues. Germline V lookup: CDR1 MNHEY, CDR2 SMNVEV (reference sequence). CDR3 in DNA: TGTGCCAGCAGGGACAGGGTGGGTGGCTACACCTTC. Protein product: CASRDRVGGYTF.

The V call is TRBV5-1, the J call TRBJ2-7; 9 nucleotides agree with TRBD2. The germline gives CDR1 SGHRS, CDR2 YFSETQ. The ends lost 2 bases at V and 6 bases at J; junction bases unmatched: 6. The CDR3 extends over 14 amino acids. The CDR3 loop reads CASSFRLAAAEQYF. The DNA for the CDR3 is TGCGCCAGCAGCTTCCGACTAGCGGCGGCCGAGCAGTACTTC.